What follows are 8 T cell receptor beta chains derived from one specimen sequenced in a study of cytomegalovirus exposure and HLA in healthy donors. PCR used 60 Vbeta primers and 13 Jbeta primers. Assay used: immunoSEQ multiplex PCR; TCRdb lists only in-frame clones, some missing. The table lists about 110,000 clones, about 77% of them singletons. Sequences were obtained from PBMCs. Receptors were obtained from a woman under 40 in good health and CMV-seropositive.

The V call is TRBV25-1, the J call TRBJ2-1; TRBD2 agrees at 7 bases. Germline lookup yields CDR1 MGHDK and CDR2 SYGVNS. The CDR3 sequence is 15 residues long. The ends lost 4 bases at V and 8 bases at J; junction bases unmatched: 11. The CDR3 coding sequence is TGTGCCAGCAGTGGCGGCCGGGGGGTGGGCGATGAGCAGTTCTTC. It encodes CASSGGRGVGDEQFF. The full variable domain, its missing parts supplied by reference TRBV25-1 and TRBJ2-1, is EADIYQTPRYLVIGTGKKITLECSQTMGHDKMYWYQQDPGMELHLIHYSYGVNSTEKGDLSSESTVSRIRTEHFPLTLESARPSHTSQYLCASSGGRGVGDEQFFGPGTRLTVL.

In nucleotides, the CDR3 is TGTGCCAGCAGAACCCGAGAGGGGAACACTGAAGCTTTCTTT. Residues: CASRTREGNTEAFF. This chain joins TRBV6-5 and TRBJ1-1; no clear D. Germline values: CDR1 MNHEY, CDR2 SVGAGI. There are 14 residues in the CDR3. Deletions cut 6 bases from V and 1 base from J, with 12 bases between.

This chain uses TRBV4-1 with TRBJ2-7; a possible D gene is TRBD1 (6 bases). From germline, CDR1 is MGHRA and CDR2 YSYEKL. Trimming shortened V by 3 bases and J by 3 bases, and 18 bases separated the two germline ends. This CDR3 spans 16 amino acids. The CDR3 DNA is TGCGCCAGCAGCCAGGTTGGTGTAGGGGGAGACTACGAGCAGTACTTC. Amino acids: CASSQVGVGGDYEQYF.

The chain carries TRBV7-9 and TRBJ2-3; the D gene is possibly TRBD2 (5 bases). The V gene lost 3 bases and the J gene lost 6 bases, with 19 bases spanning the gap. CDR1 SEHNR and CDR2 FQNEAQ come from the germline V gene (reference sequence). CDR3 length equals 16 residues. CDR3 in DNA: TGTGCCAGCAGCTTTTCTCGTACGGGGAAGTCCGATACGCAGTATTTT. Its translation: CASSFSRTGKSDTQYF.

The chain joins TRBV5-1 to TRBJ1-6; 7 bases agree with TRBD1. Germline values: CDR1 SGHRS, CDR2 YFSETQ. The junction had 5 bases not matched to a gene; V was cut back by 0 bases and J by 14 bases. The length of the CDR3 is 13 residues. As DNA, the CDR3 is TGCGCCAGCAGCTTGGGACAGGGCTTCACCCTCCACTTT. It yields the protein CASSLGQGFTLHF.

The genes are TRBV27 and TRBJ1-5, with a possible D match to TRBD1 (6 bases). The CDR3 length is 15 residues. CDR1 and CDR2 from the germline V gene are MNHEY and SMNVEV (reference sequence). The ends were cut back, 5 bases at V and 5 bases at J, with 16 bases in the middle. The CDR3 sequence: CASSQIPGAHQPQHF. The CDR3 bases are TGTGCCAGCAGTCAAATACCAGGGGCTCATCAGCCCCAGCATTTT.

This rearrangement joins TRBV9 to TRBJ2-2; TRBD1 matches 7 bases. V lost 4 bases and J lost 4; bases outside the gene matches: 13. Germline loops: CDR1 SGDLS, CDR2 YYNGEE. CDR3 length: 17 residues. CDR3 residues: CASSIHSQGISTGELFF. The DNA of the CDR3 is TGTGCCAGCAGCATTCACTCACAGGGGATTTCCACCGGGGAGCTGTTTTTT.

The chain joins TRBV2 to TRBJ1-5; D not resolved. CDR3 length: 13 residues. V was trimmed by 6 bases and J by 6 bases, leaving 12 bases between them. Germline assignment: CDR1 SNHLY and CDR2 FYNNEI. The CDR3 loop is CASRPQVGQPQHF. The CDR3 region has the DNA TGTGCCAGCAGACCGCAGGTCGGTCAGCCCCAGCATTTT.